This TCR beta chain was obtained from a study of blood T cell repertoires in COVID-19. In the study overall: Some COVID-19 samples were acute and others convalescent; all came from the United States, Italy and Spain.

Seattle enrolled patients during active infection and tracked them longitudinally. Original analysis: Amplification from reference gene primers served as the basis for estimated nucleated cell counts. The assay was immunoSEQ multiplex PCR, and TCRdb's table has in-frame clones only and misses some. V and J calls plus clone size are reproduced from that table; the DNA served to infer D and trimming. The table includes some 250,000 clones, roughly nine tenths detected once. Sequencing was performed on peripheral blood. The sequence was collected from a woman aged 25 to 39 with COVID-19, enrolled during active disease.

CDR3 in amino acids: CASSLSGGITWNTEAFF. The CDR3 nucleotides are TGTGCCAGCAGCCTGTCGGGGGGGATTACCTGGAACACTGAAGCTTTCTTT. The chain is built from TRBV11-2 and TRBJ1-1; D might be TRBD1 (5 bases). The germline CDR1 and CDR2 sequences are SGHAT and FQNNGV. The V gene lost 5 bases and the J gene lost 1 base, with 20 bases spanning the gap. The CDR3 consists of 17 residues.